The 6 T cell receptor beta chains in this list originate from one sample, sequenced in a study of T cell responses to AZD1222 COVID-19 vaccine. Here immunoSEQ multiplex PCR was the method, and the copy in TCRdb shows in-frame clones only, minus some. The sample lists some 120,000 clones, roughly 92% occurring once. The source was peripheral blood, collected 28 days after the second AZD1222 dose. These receptors came from an adult who received the AZD1222 COVID-19 vaccine.

This clone came up once. The chain carries TRBV28 and TRBJ2-2, with a tentative D call TRBD1 (5 bases). Trimming cost V 6 bases and J 2 bases, with 13 bases left between them. Germline CDR1 and CDR2: MDHEN and SYDVKM. The CDR3 is 15 residues long. This chain's CDR3 is CASSPLDSNTGELFF. The CDR3 DNA is TGTGCCAGCAGCCCATTAGACAGTAACACCGGGGAGCTGTTTTTT.

The V and J genes are TRBV9 and TRBJ2-5; D remains ambiguous. CDR1 SGDLS and CDR2 YYNGEE come from the germline V gene. Trimming removed 0 bases at V and 4 bases at J, with 4 bases between. The CDR3 is 12 residues long. The CDR3 DNA sequence: TGTGCCAGCAGCGTAGATTCAGAGACCCAGTACTTC. Amino acids: CASSVDSETQYF.

The V call is TRBV2, the J call TRBJ1-1; D is unclear. V gave up 6 bases and J gave up 2 bases, with 13 bases separating them. This CDR3 comprises 14 residues. The germline V gene encodes CDR1 SNHLY and CDR2 FYNNEI. CDR3 DNA sequence: TGTGCCAGCAGCTTACTCGACACAAACACTGAAGCTTTCTTT. It yields the protein CASSLLDTNTEAFF.

Only one count was recorded for this clone. The chain is built from TRBV6-5 and TRBJ1-1, with 7 bases fitting TRBD1. The CDR3 covers 14 residues. Per the germline V gene, CDR1 is MNHEY and CDR2 is SVGAGI. With V trimmed by 6 bases and J by 0 bases, 4 bases remained unmatched. This CDR3 reads CASSGRGMNTEAFF. The DNA of the CDR3 is TGTGCCAGCAGCGGCAGGGGGATGAACACTGAAGCTTTCTTT.

The rearrangement joins TRBV5-1 to TRBJ2-3; tentative D call: TRBD2 (5 bases). CDR1 is SGHRS, CDR2 YFSETQ, per germline. CDR3 length equals 15 residues. The germline V and J ends were trimmed by 0 bases and 2 bases, with 10 bases remaining between them. CDR3 loop: CASSLEDSFTDTQYF. CDR3 sequence (DNA): TGCGCCAGCAGCTTGGAGGACTCTTTCACAGATACGCAGTATTTT.

This clone has only a few counts. This chain links TRBV7-2 with TRBJ2-2; possible D gene TRBD2, 5 bases. The CDR3 is 16 amino acids. Germline V CDR1 and CDR2: SGHTA, FQGNSA. V gave up 3 bases and J gave up 7 bases, with 18 bases separating them. CDR3 sequence: CASSFRGLDLGGELFF. The CDR3 DNA reads as TGTGCCAGCAGCTTTCGGGGATTGGACCTCGGCGGGGAGCTGTTTTTT.